This T cell receptor (beta chain) is from a study of blood T cell repertoires in COVID-19. Study details: Sources were T cells, B-cell-depleted T cells, or PBMCs; the material itself was cDNA or gDNA.

In the source study's methods: Reference gene primer amplification gave estimated nucleated cell counts. Only in-frame clones appear in the TCRdb table, and some are missing; sequencing was by immunoSEQ multiplex PCR. V and J calls and clone size are given by that table; D and trimming were obtained from the DNA. The table records 200,000 or so clones, around 90% of them present only once. This CDR3 has 13 amino acids. CDR1 is SGHNT, CDR2 YYREEE, per germline (reference sequence). Deletions cut 2 bases from V and 1 base from J, with 6 bases between. Seattle patients were enrolled while actively infected and followed longitudinally.

The chain joins TRBV5-4 to TRBJ1-1; D is uncertain. The sequencing input was peripheral blood. The sequence derives from a man younger than 45 with COVID-19, enrolled during active disease. CDR3: CASSFPQNTEAFF. The CDR3 bases are TGTGCCAGCAGCTTTCCCCAGAACACTGAAGCTTTCTTT.